Listed below are T cell receptor beta chains from one sample, sequenced in a study of blood T cell repertoires in COVID-19. The assay was immunoSEQ multiplex PCR, and TCRdb's table has in-frame clones only and misses some. The sample shows roughly 450,000 clones, roughly 88% of them seen only once. What was sequenced was PBMCs or T cells enriched from blood (not recorded which). The source is a young man who had recovered from COVID-19. Each CDR3 is given without its conserved first and last residue.

TRBV19	TRBJ1-2	ASSIHKGNNYGYT
TRBV23-1	TRBJ2-1	ASTYNSGVEQF
TRBV4-1	TRBJ2-7	ASSRDRGPSEQY
TRBV6-5	TRBJ1-1	ASSYSGVNTEAF
TRBV4-1	TRBJ2-5	ASSKGQGDIVGKTQY
TRBV6-6	TRBJ1-2	ASSSRWGEDGYT
TRBV3-1/TRBV3-2	TRBJ2-5	ASSPQLRLAGPQETQY
TRBV27	TRBJ1-2	ASRPGGGYGYT
TRBV19	TRBJ1-6	ASSIGGSPLH
TRBV29-1	TRBJ2-5	SVVVAGETQY
TRBV7-8	TRBJ1-2	ASSLDRAGYT
TRBV7-9	TRBJ1-1	ASNSFMGRNTEAF
TRBV5-1	TRBJ1-5	ASSLAGYSNQPQH
TRBV19	TRBJ2-6	ASSPFSGANVLT
TRBV28	TRBJ1-6	ASRQETGTIYNSPLH
TRBV11-2	TRBJ2-5	ASSRDGETQY
TRBV4-1	TRBJ1-1	ASSQADGAVTEAF
TRBV6-1	TRBJ2-4	ASSEVGGAGGNIQY
TRBV6-5	TRBJ1-2	ASNPGIPHYGYT
TRBV28	TRBJ1-1	ASSSGATEAF
TRBV19	TRBJ2-1	ASRKDRSSYNEQF
TRBV27	TRBJ2-7	ASSFGESPYEQY
TRBV30	TRBJ2-5	AWTTSGSGTQY
TRBV13	TRBJ2-7	ASRAGTSPPEQY
TRBV2	TRBJ2-5	ASSVLAGVETQY
TRBV10-3	TRBJ1-5	AISEGQGNQPQH
TRBV5-4	TRBJ1-2	ASSLGGGWDYGYT
TRBV14	TRBJ2-5	ASSQVLGVGTQY
TRBV28	TRBJ2-5	ASRVAGEETQY
TRBV28	TRBJ1-5	ASSRYNSGTGGNQPQH
TRBV6-6	TRBJ2-3	ASNRPGIRATLWTDTQY
TRBV4-2	TRBJ2-3	ASSQDGPRRGAGDTQY
TRBV15	TRBJ2-7	ATSSTGGTGIYEQY
TRBV3-1/TRBV3-2	TRBJ2-2	ASSQEWTGANTGELF
TRBV5-1	TRBJ1-1	ASSRQGEAF
TRBV12-3/TRBV12-4	TRBJ2-7	ASSSGQLYEQY
TRBV2	TRBJ1-2	ASSTTGTGPNYGYT
TRBV30	TRBJ1-3	ACPGSSGNTIY
TRBV7-3	TRBJ2-1	ASSLESFPSGGLYNEQF
TRBV6-5	TRBJ2-2	ASRIDRGGTGELF
TRBV4-2	TRBJ2-5	ASSPWAGETQY
TRBV11-3	TRBJ2-1	ASSRRAGTYNEQF
TRBV3-1/TRBV3-2	TRBJ1-5	ASSQRPGTGQPQH